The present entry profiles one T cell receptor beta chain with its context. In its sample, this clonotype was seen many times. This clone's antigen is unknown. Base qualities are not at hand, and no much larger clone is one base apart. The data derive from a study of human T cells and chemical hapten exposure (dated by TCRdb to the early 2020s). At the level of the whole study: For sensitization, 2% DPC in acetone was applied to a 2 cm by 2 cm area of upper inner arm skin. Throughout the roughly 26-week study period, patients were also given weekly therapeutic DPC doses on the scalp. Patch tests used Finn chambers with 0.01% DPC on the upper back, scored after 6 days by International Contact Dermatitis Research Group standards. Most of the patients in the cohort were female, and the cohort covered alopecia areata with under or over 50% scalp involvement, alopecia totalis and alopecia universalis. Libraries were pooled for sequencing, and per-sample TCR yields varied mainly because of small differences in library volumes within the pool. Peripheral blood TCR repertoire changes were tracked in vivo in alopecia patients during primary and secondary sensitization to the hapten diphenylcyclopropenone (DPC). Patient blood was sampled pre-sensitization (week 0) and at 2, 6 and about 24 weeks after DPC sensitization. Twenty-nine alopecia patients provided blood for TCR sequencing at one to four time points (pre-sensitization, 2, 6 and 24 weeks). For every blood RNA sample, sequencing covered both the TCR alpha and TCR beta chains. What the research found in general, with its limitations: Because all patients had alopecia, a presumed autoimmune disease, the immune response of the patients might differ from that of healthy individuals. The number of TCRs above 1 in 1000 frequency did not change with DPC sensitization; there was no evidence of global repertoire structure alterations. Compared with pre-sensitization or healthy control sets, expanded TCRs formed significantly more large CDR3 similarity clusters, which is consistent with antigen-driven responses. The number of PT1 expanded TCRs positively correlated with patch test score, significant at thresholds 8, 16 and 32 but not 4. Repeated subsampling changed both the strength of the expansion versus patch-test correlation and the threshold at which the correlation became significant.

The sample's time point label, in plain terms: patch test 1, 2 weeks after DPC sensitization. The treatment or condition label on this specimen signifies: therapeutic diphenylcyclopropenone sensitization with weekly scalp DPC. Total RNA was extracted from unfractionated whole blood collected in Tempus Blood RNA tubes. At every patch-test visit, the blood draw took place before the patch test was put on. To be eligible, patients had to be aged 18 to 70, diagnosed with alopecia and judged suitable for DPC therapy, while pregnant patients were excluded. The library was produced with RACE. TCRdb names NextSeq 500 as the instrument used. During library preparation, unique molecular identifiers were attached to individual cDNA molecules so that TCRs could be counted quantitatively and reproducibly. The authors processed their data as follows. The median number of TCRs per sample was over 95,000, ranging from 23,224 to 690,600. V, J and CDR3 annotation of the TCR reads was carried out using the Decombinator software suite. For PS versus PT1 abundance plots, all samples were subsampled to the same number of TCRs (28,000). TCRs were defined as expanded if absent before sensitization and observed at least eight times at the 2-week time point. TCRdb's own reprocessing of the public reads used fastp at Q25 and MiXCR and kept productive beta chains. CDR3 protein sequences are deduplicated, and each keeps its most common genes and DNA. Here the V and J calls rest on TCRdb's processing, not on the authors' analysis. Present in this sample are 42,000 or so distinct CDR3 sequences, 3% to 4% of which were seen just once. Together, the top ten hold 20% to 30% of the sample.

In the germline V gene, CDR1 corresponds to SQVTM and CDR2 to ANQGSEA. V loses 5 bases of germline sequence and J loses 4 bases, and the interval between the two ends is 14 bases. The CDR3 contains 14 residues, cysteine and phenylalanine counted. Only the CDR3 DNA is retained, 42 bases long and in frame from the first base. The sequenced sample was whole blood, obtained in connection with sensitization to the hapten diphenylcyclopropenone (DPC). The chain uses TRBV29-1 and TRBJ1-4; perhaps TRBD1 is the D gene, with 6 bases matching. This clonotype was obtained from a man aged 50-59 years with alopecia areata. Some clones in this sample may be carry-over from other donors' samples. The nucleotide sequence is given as TGCAGCGTTCAAGGACAGCAGCTTAATGAAAAACTGTTTTTT. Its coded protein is CSVQGQQLNEKLFF.